This TCR beta chain was sequenced during a study of Ad26.COV2.S vaccination and SARS-CoV-2 variants. TCRdb keeps only in-frame clones here, not all; method: immunoSEQ multiplex PCR. Among about 380,000 clones listed, roughly 80% were seen once. The CDR3 is made up of 15 amino acids. Germline lookup yields CDR1 LNHNV and CDR2 YYDKDF (reference sequence). Trimming took 0 bases from V and 0 from J, leaving 6 bases between them. Treatment meaning: 15 to 20 received Ad26.COV2.S at low or high dose, single or two shots; 5 received placebo; per-sample allocation not given. The study sampled participants on day 63 after the first vaccine or placebo injection.

Sequenced material: peripheral blood, taken in a trial of Ad26.COV2.S vaccine versus placebo. The clonotype comes from a person aged 18-60 years who received the Ad26.COV2.S COVID-19 vaccine or a placebo. The chain has TRBV15 and TRBJ1-3, with unresolved D. The CDR3 DNA follows: TGTGCCACCAGCAGAGACCCGGACTCTGGAAACACCATATATTTT. This gives the protein CATSRDPDSGNTIYF.